A single sample is the source of the 2 T cell receptor beta chains below, sequenced in a study of T cell changes during pregnancy in multiple sclerosis. The repertoire was sequenced with immunoSEQ multiplex PCR; TCRdb's copy has only in-frame clones and lacks some. The sample yields about 36,000 clones, 91% seen once. This material consisted of CD4+ T cells from peripheral blood mononuclear cells, taken in the second trimester of pregnancy. The source is a female donor in good health, enrolled as a control in a pregnancy study.

The chain recombines TRBV7-9 with TRBJ1-2; TRBD1 matches 12 bases. The CDR3 is 16 residues long. With V trimmed by 5 bases and J by 8 bases, 12 bases remained unmatched. Germline CDR1 is SEHNR and CDR2 is FQNEAQ (reference sequence). CDR3 DNA: TGTGCCAGCAGCCCGGGACAGGGGGCCTCATGGGAGGGCTACACCTTC. Translated, it gives CASSPGQGASWEGYTF.

The chain links TRBV6-1 to TRBJ1-2; no clear D gene. V dropped 4 bases and J dropped 3 bases, with 12 bases sitting between them. In germline, CDR1 is MNHNS, CDR2 SASEGT. CDR3 length: 14 residues. CDR3: CASSVTILDYGYTF. The CDR3 DNA follows: TGTGCCAGCAGTGTAACAATCCTTGACTATGGCTACACCTTC.